This TCR beta chain was sequenced during a study of CD8+ T cells in alopecia areata. As the sequencing template, cDNA was produced by extracting RNA and reverse transcribing it. Sequencing used immunoSEQ multiplex PCR; TCRdb keeps in-frame clones, though not all of them. The profile shows about 270,000 clones, around three fifths of them singletons. Treatment denoted: oral pan-JAK inhibitor, 5-10 mg twice daily. This receptor was taken from a human donor with alopecia areata. The input for sequencing was CD4+ T cells sorted from blood, taken around week 53, from a patient treated with tofacitinib.

DNA of the CDR3: TGTGCCAGTATTCACGGAGACAGGGGGTTTGCCGGGGAGCTGTTTTTT. This sequence encodes CASIHGDRGFAGELFF. The chain recombines TRBV19 with TRBJ2-2; 9 nucleotides line up with TRBD1. Germline V gene data show CDR1 as LNHDA and CDR2 as SQIVND (reference sequence). The CDR3 consists of 16 residues. V dropped 7 bases and J dropped 6; count of bases not matched to a gene: 12.